This entry is about one T cell receptor (beta chain). The entry originates in a study of blood T cell repertoires in COVID-19. The overall study: Acute and convalescent COVID-19 samples came from the United States, Italy and Spain.

Data came from immunoSEQ multiplex PCR; TCRdb stores just in-frame clones and leaves some out. Of approximately 270,000 clones listed, nearly 90% are singletons. This CDR3 has 15 residues. Germline values: CDR1 LGHNA, CDR2 YSLEER. Trimming at V came to 1 base and at J to 5 bases, leaving 7 bases not matched to a gene. The sample was peripheral blood. The source is a man younger than 35 with active or convalescent COVID-19. The chain couples TRBV4-3 to TRBJ2-7, with 8 bases identical to TRBD2. CDR3 DNA sequence: TGCGCCAGCAGCCAAGTTCTAAGCGGGAGACACGAGCAGTACTTC. Protein: CASSQVLSGRHEQYF.